This T cell receptor (beta chain) came from a study of T cell responses to AZD1222 COVID-19 vaccine. Across the whole study: Second doses at about 4 or about 12 weeks were pooled.

Notes on the study in general: Seropositive at baseline were only a handful of AZD1222 recipients.

This table comes from immunoSEQ multiplex PCR, and its TCRdb copy is limited to in-frame clones, with some not included. This table holds 95,000 to 150,000 clones, about 88% found once. A note on this clone: Its target is not known.

There are 14 residues in the CDR3. The germline V gene encodes CDR1 KGHSH and CDR2 LQKENI. Trimming stripped 1 base from V and 10 bases from J, with 11 bases between. The rearrangement links TRBV18 to TRBJ1-6; D is perhaps TRBD1 (5 bases). Material: peripheral blood, obtained on day 0 of AZD1222 vaccination. This TCR was recovered from an adult in good health. The CDR3 sequence: CASSPRQGDSPLHF. The CDR3 nucleotides are TGTGCCAGCTCACCACGGCAGGGCGACTCACCCCTCCACTTT.